This T cell receptor (beta chain) was profiled in a study of PD-L1 blockade in urothelial cancer (dated by TCRdb to about 2017). Background on the whole study: All patients started therapy in about 2014 and received atezolizumab 1,200 mg intravenously every 3 weeks. About 90% of the roughly 29 patients were identified as males with urothelial cancer of bladder origin, and a prior smoking history was reported by 18 of 29 patients. Patients had an ECOG performance status of 0 or 1 and had received between 0 and 3 prior chemotherapy regimens. Blood samples were analyzed at 3 weeks after treatment start (second dose) and at 6 weeks after treatment start. A median of roughly 140,000 T cells and approximately 83,000 unique TCRs was obtained from blood samples, and a median clonality of approximately 0.08 was observed. The study was an exploratory multi-omic analysis of somatic, immune and clinical correlates of response to PD-L1 blockade with atezolizumab in urothelial cancer. TCR sequencing covered pretreatment tumor samples and matched, serially collected peripheral blood taken before and after atezolizumab treatment. Durable clinical benefit was defined as progression-free survival longer than 6 months, and TCR features were also tested against progression-free and overall survival. In the same patients who had TCR sequencing, pretreatment tumors also underwent whole exome sequencing and RNA sequencing. Durable clinical benefit was achieved by nine patients and was not achieved by 20 patients. Pretreatment blood TCR-seq was available for 27 to 30 patients, at least one posttreatment blood collection was obtained for approximately 24 patients, and tumor TCR-seq was available for approximately 24 patients. General conclusions and limits of the study: Because of the small sample size (n ≈ 29) and the many exploratory analyses performed, the results are intended to be regarded as hypothesis-generating. Greater expansion of tumor-associated TCR clones in peripheral blood 3 weeks after the start of treatment was observed in patients with durable benefit (n of about 20, p = 0.022). A pretreatment peripheral blood TCR clonality below the median was linked to improved progression-free and overall survival.

In regard to this clone: What this receptor recognizes is not known. Base qualities were left out, and no much larger clone turns up one base away.

The CDR3, from cysteine to phenylalanine, totals 20 residues. Only the CDR3 portion is preserved as DNA: 60 bases, with reading frame beginning at the first base. CDR1 is given as SGHVS and CDR2 as FQNEAQ, both from the germline V gene. Trimming leaves V shorter by 4 bases and J shorter by 1 base, with the junction holding 14 bases beyond the gene matches. The time point label corresponds to: peripheral blood 6 weeks after treatment start. A total of 25 to 30 patients with locally advanced or metastatic urothelial carcinoma, treated at Memorial Sloan Kettering on a trial protocol, made up the cohort. Peripheral blood mononuclear cells were collected pretreatment and during treatment, with between 1 and 8 total time points per patient. The Qiagen DNeasy Blood extraction kit was used to purify genomic DNA from total PBMCs and tumor samples. Collected pretreatment and during treatment, PBMCs were isolated and stored as previously described.

To estimate absolute template abundance from read counts, synthetic TCR analog templates were spiked into each PCR. The immunoSEQ assay was used to amplify TCRbeta CDR3 regions from genomic DNA with bias-controlled V and J gene primers. Sequencing of rearranged TCRbeta segments was performed at approximately 20X coverage. The study's processing was this. Clustering was used to correct sequencing errors, and CDR3s were annotated against IMGT so that V, D and J genes could be assigned. Downstream analyses used only productive TCRbeta rearrangements and left out out-of-frame or stop-codon sequences. To compute clonality, Shannon entropy was normalized by the log of the number of unique productive sequences and then subtracted from one. Fisher's exact test with Benjamini-Hochberg correction, using a cutoff of adjusted p below 0.01, was how clones that differed between time points or between blood and tumor were identified. Imported from immuneACCESS, the table was reduced by TCRdb to in-frame sequences with V and J called. These copies leave out some clones; in studies compared against another copy, an unresolved V gene accounts for under half, and the cause of the remainder is not known. For V, J and clone size, that table is used; D and trimming come from the DNA. The sample profile shows about 22,000 clones; around 90% of them were found once. In total, the top ten clones hold 11% of the sample.

The source is a woman in her sixties with urothelial cancer. The material was PBMCs, obtained around atezolizumab (anti-PD-L1) treatment. The V and J genes are TRBV7-8 and TRBJ2-6; 9 central bases correspond to TRBD2. CDR3 reads: CASSSQAGSGRLSGANVLTF. The sequence in DNA is TGTGCCAGCAGCTCCCAAGCCGGTAGCGGGAGACTTTCTGGGGCCAACGTCCTGACTTTC.